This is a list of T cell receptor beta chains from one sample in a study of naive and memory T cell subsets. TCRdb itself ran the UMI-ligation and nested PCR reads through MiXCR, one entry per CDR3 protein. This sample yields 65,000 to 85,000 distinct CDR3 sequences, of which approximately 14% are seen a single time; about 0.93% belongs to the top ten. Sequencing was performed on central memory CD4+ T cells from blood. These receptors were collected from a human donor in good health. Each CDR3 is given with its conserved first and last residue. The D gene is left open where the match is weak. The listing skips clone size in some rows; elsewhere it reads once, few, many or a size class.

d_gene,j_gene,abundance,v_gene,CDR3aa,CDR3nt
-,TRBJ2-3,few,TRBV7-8,CASSLGRWLGRNNTQYF,TGTGCCAGCAGCTTAGGCAGGTGGCTAGGAAGAAACAATACGCAGTATTTT
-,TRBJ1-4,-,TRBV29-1,CSVNGNSENEKLFF,TGCAGCGTTAATGGCAATAGTGAAAATGAAAAACTGTTTTTT
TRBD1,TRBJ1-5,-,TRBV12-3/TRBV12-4,CASLTGGTNGGNQPQHF,TGTGCCAGCCTAACAGGGGGCACCAATGGTGGCAATCAGCCCCAGCATTTT
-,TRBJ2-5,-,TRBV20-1,CSAGGGGAVRTQYF,TGCAGTGCGGGAGGCGGTGGTGCTGTGCGGACCCAGTACTTC
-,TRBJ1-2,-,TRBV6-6,CASSFPTENYGYTF,TGTGCCAGCAGTTTCCCGACAGAGAACTATGGCTACACCTTC
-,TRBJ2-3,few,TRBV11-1,CASSSREITDTQYF,TGTGCCAGCAGCTCCCGGGAAATCACAGATACGCAGTATTTT
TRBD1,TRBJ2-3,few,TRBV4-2,CASSQDITGASTDTQYF,TGTGCCAGCAGCCAAGATATCACAGGGGCGTCCACAGATACGCAGTATTTT
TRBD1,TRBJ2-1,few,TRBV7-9,CASSSTHKRQGSNEQFF,TGTGCCAGCAGCTCGACCCATAAAAGACAGGGTTCGAATGAGCAGTTCTTC
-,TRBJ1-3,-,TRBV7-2,CANPGTSSSGNTIYF,TGTGCCAATCCCGGGACATCGAGCTCTGGAAACACCATATATTTT
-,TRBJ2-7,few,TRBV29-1,CSGQGTGTYTYEQYF,TGCAGCGGTCAGGGAACCGGGACATATACCTACGAGCAGTACTTC
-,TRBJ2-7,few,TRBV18,CASSQGFNSYEQYF,TGTGCCAGCTCCCAGGGCTTTAATTCCTACGAGCAGTACTTC
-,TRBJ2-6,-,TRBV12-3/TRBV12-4,CASSLVSGANVLTF,TGTGCCAGCAGTTTAGTCTCTGGGGCCAACGTCCTGACTTTC
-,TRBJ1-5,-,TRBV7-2,CASSLAAGFGDQPQHF,TGTGCCAGCAGCTTAGCGGCCGGCTTTGGGGATCAGCCCCAGCATTTT
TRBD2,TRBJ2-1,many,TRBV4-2,CASSQDPTSGIDEQFF,TGTGCCAGCAGCCAAGATCCTACTAGCGGGATTGATGAGCAGTTCTTC
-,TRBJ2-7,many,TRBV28,CASSWKPGTVSYEQYF,TGTGCCAGCAGTTGGAAGCCGGGGACTGTCTCCTACGAGCAGTACTTC
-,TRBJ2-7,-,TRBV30,CAWSESYEQYF,TGTGCCTGGAGTGAGTCGTACGAGCAGTACTTC
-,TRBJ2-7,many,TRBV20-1,CSARMDSWGPYEQYF,TGCAGTGCTAGAATGGACAGCTGGGGACCCTACGAGCAGTACTTC
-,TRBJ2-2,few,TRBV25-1,CASSDLKLNTGELFF,TGTGCCAGCAGTGATTTAAAGTTGAACACCGGGGAGCTGTTTTTT
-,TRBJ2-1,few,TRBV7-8,CASSLGDSRREQFF,TGTGCCAGCAGCTTGGGTGACTCCAGGCGTGAGCAGTTCTTC
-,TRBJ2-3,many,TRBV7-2,CASSLTRGSGDTQYF,TGTGCCAGCAGCCTCACTAGGGGGAGCGGAGATACGCAGTATTTT
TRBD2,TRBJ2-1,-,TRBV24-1,CAVEGTSGYEQFF,TGTGCCGTCGAAGGGACTAGCGGGTATGAGCAGTTCTTC
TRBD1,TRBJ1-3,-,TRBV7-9,CASSLTGENTIYF,TGTGCCAGCAGCTTGACAGGGGAAAACACCATATATTTT
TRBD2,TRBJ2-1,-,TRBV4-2,CASSQVSGGDNEQFF,TGTGCCAGCAGCCAAGTTAGCGGGGGTGACAATGAGCAGTTCTTC
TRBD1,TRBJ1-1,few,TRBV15,CATSRIGGRTEAFF,TGTGCCACCAGCAGGATAGGGGGCCGCACTGAAGCTTTCTTT
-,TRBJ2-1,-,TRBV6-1,CASSEVRGSSYNEQFF,TGTGCCAGCAGTGAAGTTCGGGGCAGCTCCTACAATGAGCAGTTCTTC
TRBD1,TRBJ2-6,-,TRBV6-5,CASSLVGGLSSGANVLTF,TGTGCCAGCAGTTTAGTAGGGGGCTTGAGCTCTGGGGCCAACGTCCTGACTTTC
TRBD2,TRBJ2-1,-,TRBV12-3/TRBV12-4,CASSQGAGGLLDEQFF,TGTGCCAGCAGTCAAGGGGCGGGAGGGCTTCTCGATGAGCAGTTCTTC
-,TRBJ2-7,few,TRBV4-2,CASSPQGTEQYF,TGTGCCAGCAGCCCACAGGGTACCGAGCAGTACTTC
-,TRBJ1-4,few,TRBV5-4,CASSSSPLTLKDEKLFF,TGTGCCAGCAGCTCATCTCCCCTGACCCTGAAAGATGAAAAACTGTTTTTT
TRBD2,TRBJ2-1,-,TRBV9,CASSPQTSGSLNEQFF,TGTGCCAGCAGCCCCCAGACTAGCGGGAGTTTAAATGAGCAGTTCTTC
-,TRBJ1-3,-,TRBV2,CASSSLRGPGNTIYF,TGTGCCAGCAGCTCCCTACGGGGGCCTGGAAACACCATATATTTT
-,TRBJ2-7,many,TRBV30,CAWSMLREQYF,TGTGCCTGGAGTATGCTAAGGGAGCAGTACTTC
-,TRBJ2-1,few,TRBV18,CASSPGLRTVYNEQFF,TGTGCCAGCTCACCGGGGCTGCGGACAGTCTACAATGAGCAGTTCTTC
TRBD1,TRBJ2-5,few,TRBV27,CASARQGRETQYF,TGTGCCAGCGCCCGACAGGGGCGGGAGACCCAGTACTTC
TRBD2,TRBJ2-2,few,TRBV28,CASSKHASGLAGTGELFF,TGTGCCAGCAGTAAGCATGCCTCGGGACTAGCGGGCACCGGGGAGCTGTTTTTT
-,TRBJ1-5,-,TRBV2,CASSQSRPPQHF,TGTGCCAGCAGTCAAAGTCGGCCGCCCCAGCATTTT
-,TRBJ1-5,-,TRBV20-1,CSARDFLDGDQPQHF,TGCAGTGCTAGAGATTTCCTTGACGGAGATCAGCCCCAGCATTTT
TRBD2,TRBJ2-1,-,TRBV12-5,CASALGAGGGNEQFF,TGTGCTAGTGCCTTGGGGGCGGGAGGGGGCAATGAGCAGTTCTTC
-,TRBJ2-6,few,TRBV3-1,CASSQVDGVSGANVLTF,TGTGCCAGCAGCCAAGTAGATGGGGTATCTGGGGCCAACGTCCTGACTTTC
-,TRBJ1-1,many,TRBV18,CASSQRSDQAFF,TGTGCCAGCTCACAAAGGTCGGACCAAGCTTTCTTT
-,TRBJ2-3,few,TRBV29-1,CSVQGVTGLSTDTQYF,TGCAGCGTTCAAGGGGTGACAGGACTCAGCACAGATACGCAGTATTTT
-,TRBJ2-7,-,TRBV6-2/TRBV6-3,CASSYSMGWGVYEQYF,TGTGCCAGCAGTTACTCGATGGGATGGGGAGTTTACGAGCAGTACTTC
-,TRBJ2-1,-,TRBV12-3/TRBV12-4,CASSLRTDGGFF,TGTGCCAGCAGTTTACGGACTGACGGAGGGTTCTTC
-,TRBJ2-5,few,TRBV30,CAWSSAQETQYF,TGTGCCTGGAGTTCGGCCCAAGAGACCCAGTACTTC
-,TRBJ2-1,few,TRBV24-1,CATSDLSRVEQFF,TGTGCCACCAGTGATTTATCACGGGTTGAGCAGTTCTTC
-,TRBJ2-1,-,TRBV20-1,CSVKPGGGYNEQFF,TGCAGTGTTAAACCAGGGGGGGGCTACAATGAGCAGTTCTTC
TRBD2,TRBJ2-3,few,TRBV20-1,CSARGTGGPISTDTQYF,TGCAGTGCTAGAGGGACGGGAGGGCCTATTAGCACAGATACGCAGTATTTT
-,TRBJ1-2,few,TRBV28,CASSLENRRHYGYTF,TGTGCCAGCAGTTTAGAGAATAGGAGACACTATGGCTACACCTTC
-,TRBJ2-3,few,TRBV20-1,CSARDTFTDTQYF,TGCAGTGCTAGAGATACCTTCACAGATACGCAGTATTTT
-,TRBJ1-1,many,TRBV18,CASSRGAANTEAFF,TGTGCCAGCTCACGCGGGGCGGCGAACACTGAAGCTTTCTTT
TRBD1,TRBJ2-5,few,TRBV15,CATSTTGDRGTQYF,TGTGCCACCAGCACCACCGGGGACAGGGGGACCCAGTACTTC
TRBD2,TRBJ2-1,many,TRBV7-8,CASMLGNGRVNNEQFF,TGTGCCAGCATGCTGGGTAACGGGAGGGTAAACAATGAGCAGTTCTTC
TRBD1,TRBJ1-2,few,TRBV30,CAWSDRGRGDYGYTF,TGTGCCTGGAGTGACAGGGGCAGGGGGGACTATGGCTACACCTTC
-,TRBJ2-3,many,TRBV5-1,CASSLTSSTDTQYF,TGCGCCAGCAGCTTGACTAGCAGCACAGATACGCAGTATTTT
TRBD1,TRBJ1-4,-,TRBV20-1,CSAWGQDNEKLFF,TGCAGTGCCTGGGGACAGGATAATGAAAAACTGTTTTTT